Listed here are 7 T cell receptor beta chains from one sample, sequenced in a study of blood T cell repertoires in COVID-19. Sequencing was performed with immunoSEQ multiplex PCR; in TCRdb, only in-frame clones are kept and a portion is missing. The table has approximately 210,000 clones, approximately 91% seen once. The sample was peripheral blood. The receptor set was obtained from a man aged 35-49 years with acute or convalescent COVID-19.

The chain joins TRBV6-5 to TRBJ2-3; D is possibly TRBD1 (6 bases). There are 15 residues in the CDR3. V lost 7 bases and J 4 bases, leaving 18 bases between the germline ends. The germline CDR1 and CDR2 sequences are MNHEY and SVGAGI. CDR3 amino acids: CASKRGSEGADTQYF. Here the CDR3 DNA reads TGTGCCAGCAAAAGGGGGTCCGAGGGTGCAGATACGCAGTATTTT.

The chain carries TRBV4-3 and TRBJ1-2; a possible D gene is TRBD1 (6 bases). This CDR3 has 15 amino acids. V lost 3 bases and J 5 bases, leaving 16 bases between the germline ends. Per the germline V gene, CDR1 is LGHNA and CDR2 is YSLEER. In nucleotides, the CDR3 is TGCGCCAGCAGCCAGGGGGGGGCAGGGAGATATGGCTACACCTTC. Translating it yields CASSQGGAGRYGYTF.

The rearrangement uses TRBV6-2 or TRBV6-3 and TRBJ2-2; D gene uncertain. CDR3 length equals 16 residues. Trimming shortened V by 3 bases and J by 2 bases, and 13 bases separated the two germline ends. From germline, CDR1 is MNHEY and CDR2 SVGEGT. DNA of the CDR3: TGTGCCAGCAGTTATTACCGACTCCCCAACACCGGGGAGCTGTTTTTT. Translating gives CASSYYRLPNTGELFF.

This chain uses TRBV25-1 with TRBJ2-7; 7 bases fit TRBD2. V shed 9 bases and J 6 bases; nucleotides not matched to a gene: 5. CDR3 size: 11 residues. CDR1 MGHDK and CDR2 SYGVNS come from the germline V gene. The CDR3 protein is CARGLPAEQYF. CDR3 DNA sequence: TGTGCCAGGGGACTACCGGCCGAGCAGTACTTC.

This clone has just a few counts. CDR3 sequence reads: CASSPGQGTPRNQPQHF. The DNA for the CDR3 is TGTGCCAGCTCACCTGGACAGGGGACCCCACGCAATCAGCCCCAGCATTTT. The chain links TRBV18 to TRBJ1-5; TRBD1 matches at 9 bases. V trimming: 3 bases; J trimming: 2 bases; junction bases outside the gene matches: 8. The CDR3 extends over 17 amino acids. The germline V gene has CDR1 KGHSH and CDR2 LQKENI.

The chain links TRBV5-1 to TRBJ1-1; 8 positions agree with TRBD1. Per germline, CDR1 SGHRS and CDR2 YFSETQ. This CDR3 has 14 residues. The V and J ends lost 4 bases and 3 bases, in that order; junction bases with no gene match: 5. The CDR3 DNA reads TGCGCCAGCAGCGGGGGACAGGCGGACACTGAAGCTTTCTTT. This translates into CASSGGQADTEAFF.

This chain links TRBV6-5 with TRBJ1-2; a possible D gene is TRBD1 (5 bases). The CDR3 totals 13 residues. CDR1 is MNHEY and CDR2 is SVGAGI in the germline V gene. Trimming removed 3 bases at V and 8 bases at J, with 13 bases between. This chain's CDR3 is CASSYPGRHGYTF. CDR3 nucleotides: TGTGCCAGCAGTTATCCAGGGAGGCACGGCTACACCTTC.